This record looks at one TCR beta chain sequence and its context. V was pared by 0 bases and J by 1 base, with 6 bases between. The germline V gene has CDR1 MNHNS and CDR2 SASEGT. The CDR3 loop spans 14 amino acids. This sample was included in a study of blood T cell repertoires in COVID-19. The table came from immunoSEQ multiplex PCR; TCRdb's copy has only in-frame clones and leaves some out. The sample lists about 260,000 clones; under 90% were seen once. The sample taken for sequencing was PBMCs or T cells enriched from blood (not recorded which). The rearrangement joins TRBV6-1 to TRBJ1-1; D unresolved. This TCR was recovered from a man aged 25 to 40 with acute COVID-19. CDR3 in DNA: TGTGCCAGCAGTGAAGCGGGCAAGAACACTGAAGCTTTCTTT. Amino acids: CASSEAGKNTEAFF.